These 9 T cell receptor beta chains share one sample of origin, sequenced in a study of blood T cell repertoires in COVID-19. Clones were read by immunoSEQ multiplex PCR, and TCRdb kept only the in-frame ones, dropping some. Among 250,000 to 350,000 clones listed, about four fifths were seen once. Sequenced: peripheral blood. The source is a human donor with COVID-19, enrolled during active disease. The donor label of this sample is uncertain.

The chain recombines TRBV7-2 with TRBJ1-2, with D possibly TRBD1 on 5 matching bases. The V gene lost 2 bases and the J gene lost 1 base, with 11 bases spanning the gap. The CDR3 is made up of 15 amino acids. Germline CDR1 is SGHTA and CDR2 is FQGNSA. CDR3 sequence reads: CASSLRQTLNYGYTF. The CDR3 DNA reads TGTGCCAGCAGCTTACGACAGACCCTTAACTATGGCTACACCTTC. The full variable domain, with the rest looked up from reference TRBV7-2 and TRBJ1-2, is GAGVSQSPSNKVTEKGKDVELRCDPISGHTALYWYRQSLGQGLEFLIYFQGNSAPDKSGLPSDRFSAERTGGSVSTLTIQRTQQEDSAVYLCASSLRQTLNYGYTFGSGTRLTVV.

The CDR3 loop is CASSLSMTVFNTEAFF. The CDR3 bases are TGTGCCAGCAGTTTATCGATGACAGTCTTTAACACTGAAGCTTTCTTT. The rearrangement uses TRBV27 and TRBJ1-1, with D possibly being TRBD1 (5 bases). V gave up 0 bases and J gave up 2 bases, with 13 bases separating them. CDR3 length: 16 amino acids. The germline CDR1 and CDR2 sequences are MNHEY and SMNVEV (reference sequence).

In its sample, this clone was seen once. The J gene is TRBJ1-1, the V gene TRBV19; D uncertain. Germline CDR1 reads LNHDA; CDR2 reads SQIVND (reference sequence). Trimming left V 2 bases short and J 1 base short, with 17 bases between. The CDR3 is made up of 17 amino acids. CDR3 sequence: CASSIFHGEAPNTEAFF. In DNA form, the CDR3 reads TGTGCCAGTAGTATATTCCACGGGGAGGCACCGAACACTGAAGCTTTCTTT.

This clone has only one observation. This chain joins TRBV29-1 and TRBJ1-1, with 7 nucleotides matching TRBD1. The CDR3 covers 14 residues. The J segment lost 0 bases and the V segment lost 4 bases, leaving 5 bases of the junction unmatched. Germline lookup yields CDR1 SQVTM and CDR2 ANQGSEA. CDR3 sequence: CSVAEGAMNTEAFF. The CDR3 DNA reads TGCAGCGTTGCAGAGGGGGCAATGAACACTGAAGCTTTCTTT. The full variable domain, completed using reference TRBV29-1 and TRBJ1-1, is SAVISQKPSRDICQRGTSLTIQCQVDSQVTMMFWYRQQPGQSLTLIATANQGSEATYESGFVIDKFPISRPNLTFSTLTVSNMSPEDSSIYLCSVAEGAMNTEAFFGQGTRLTVV.

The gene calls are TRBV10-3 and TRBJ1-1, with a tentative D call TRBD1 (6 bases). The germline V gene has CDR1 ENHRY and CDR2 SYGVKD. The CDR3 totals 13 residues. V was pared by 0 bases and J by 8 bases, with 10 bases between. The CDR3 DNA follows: TGTGCCATCAGTGAGTCGGGCCAGGGGGAAGCTTTCTTT. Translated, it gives CAISESGQGEAFF.

DNA for the CDR3: TGTGCCAGCAGCCAAGAAGAGTCGAGACTAGCGAGATTCTACGAGCAGTACTTC. Its translation: CASSQEESRLARFYEQYF. The chain employs TRBV4-2 and TRBJ2-7, with 8 bases aligning to TRBD2. Per the germline V gene, CDR1 is LGHNA and CDR2 is YNFKEQ. The CDR3 is 18 residues long. V was clipped by 0 bases and J by 3 bases; unmatched bases: 13.

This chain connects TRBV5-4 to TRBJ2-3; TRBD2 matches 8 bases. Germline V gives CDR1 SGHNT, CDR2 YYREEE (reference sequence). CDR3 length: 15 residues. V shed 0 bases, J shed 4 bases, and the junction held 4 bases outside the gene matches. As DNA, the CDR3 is TGTGCCAGCAGCTTGGACGCGGGAGGCCCAGATACGCAGTATTTT. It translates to CASSLDAGGPDTQYF.

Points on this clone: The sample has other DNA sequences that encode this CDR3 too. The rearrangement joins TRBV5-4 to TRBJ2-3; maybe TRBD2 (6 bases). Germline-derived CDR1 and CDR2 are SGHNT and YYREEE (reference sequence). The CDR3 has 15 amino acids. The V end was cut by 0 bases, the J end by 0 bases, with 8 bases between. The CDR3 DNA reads TGTGCCAGCAGCTTGGGCGGGGCTAGCACAGATACGCAGTATTTT. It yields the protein CASSLGGASTDTQYF.

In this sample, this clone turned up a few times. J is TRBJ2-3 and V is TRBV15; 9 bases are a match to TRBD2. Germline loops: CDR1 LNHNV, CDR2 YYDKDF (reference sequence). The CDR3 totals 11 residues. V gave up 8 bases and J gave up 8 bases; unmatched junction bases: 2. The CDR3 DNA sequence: TGTGCCACCCAGACTAGCGGTACGCAGTATTTT. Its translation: CATQTSGTQYF.